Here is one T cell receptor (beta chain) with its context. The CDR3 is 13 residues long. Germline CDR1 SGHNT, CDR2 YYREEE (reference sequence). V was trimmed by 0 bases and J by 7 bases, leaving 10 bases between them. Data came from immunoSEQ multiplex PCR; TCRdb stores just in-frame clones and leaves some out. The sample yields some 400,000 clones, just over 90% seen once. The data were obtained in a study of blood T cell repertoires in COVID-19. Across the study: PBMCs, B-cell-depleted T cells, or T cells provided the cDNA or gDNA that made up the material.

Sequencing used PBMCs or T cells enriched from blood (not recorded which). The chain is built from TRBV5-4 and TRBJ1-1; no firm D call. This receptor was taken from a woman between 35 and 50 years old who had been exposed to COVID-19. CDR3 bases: TGTGCCAGCAGCTTGGAACAGTTAGGTGAAGCTTTCTTT. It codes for CASSLEQLGEAFF. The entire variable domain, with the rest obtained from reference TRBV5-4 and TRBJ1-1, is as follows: ETGVTQSPTHLIKTRGQQVTLRCSSQSGHNTVSWYQQALGQGPQFIFQYYREEENGRGNFPPRFSGLQFPNYSSELNVNALELDDSALYLCASSLEQLGEAFFGQGTRLTVV.